The sequence of this TCR beta chain was determined in a study of blood T cell repertoires in COVID-19. Study background: Sites in the United States, Italy and Spain provided acute and convalescent COVID-19 samples. T cells, B-cell-depleted T cells, or PBMCs supplied cDNA or gDNA.

In the source study's methods: The authors estimated nucleated cell counts from reference gene primer amplification. Profiling relied on immunoSEQ multiplex PCR, and the TCRdb table lists in-frame clones only, not all of them. V, J and clone size were drawn from that table, and D and trimming were deduced from the DNA. The table includes approximately 100,000 clones, about 87% detected once. The sequenced sample consisted of peripheral blood. The source of this sequence is a woman aged 25 to 39 with acute or convalescent COVID-19.

CDR3 residues: CASSGTVDTQYF. CDR3 nucleotides: TGTGCCAGCAGTGGGACAGTGGATACGCAGTATTTT. The genes are TRBV2 and TRBJ2-3, with a possible D match to TRBD1 (6 bases). Per the germline V gene, CDR1 is SNHLY and CDR2 is FYNNEI. Trimming cost V 4 bases and J 6 bases, with 8 bases left between them. The CDR3 has 12 amino acids.